This T cell receptor (beta chain) was captured in a study of T cells in Graves' hyperthyroidism and ophthalmopathy. V lost 4 bases and J lost 7, with 13 bases in between. The CDR3 consists of 14 residues. Whole-study results and caveats: Most clonotypes expanded in thyroid above 0.001 were likewise present in blood.

Amplified TCR beta CDR3 regions derived from RNA transcripts. The HTBI set primed first-round TCR CDR3 RT-PCR. TCRdb used MiXCR to reprocess the multiplex PCR reads, holding one entry per CDR3 protein. The data hold roughly 510,000 distinct CDR3 sequences, with 20% observed a single time. Diagnosis of hyperthyroidism was new in patients aged 18 to 65, and its duration was under 2 months. This clonotype appeared many times. Its target is not known. The V and J genes are TRBV12-3 or TRBV12-4 and TRBJ2-2; D gene unclear. The sequenced material came from blood. The sequence was collected from a man younger than 35 with Graves' hyperthyroidism. CDR3 loop: CASSSNDRNGELFF. The CDR3, as DNA: TGTGCCAGCAGTTCAAACGATCGAAACGGGGAGCTGTTTTTT.